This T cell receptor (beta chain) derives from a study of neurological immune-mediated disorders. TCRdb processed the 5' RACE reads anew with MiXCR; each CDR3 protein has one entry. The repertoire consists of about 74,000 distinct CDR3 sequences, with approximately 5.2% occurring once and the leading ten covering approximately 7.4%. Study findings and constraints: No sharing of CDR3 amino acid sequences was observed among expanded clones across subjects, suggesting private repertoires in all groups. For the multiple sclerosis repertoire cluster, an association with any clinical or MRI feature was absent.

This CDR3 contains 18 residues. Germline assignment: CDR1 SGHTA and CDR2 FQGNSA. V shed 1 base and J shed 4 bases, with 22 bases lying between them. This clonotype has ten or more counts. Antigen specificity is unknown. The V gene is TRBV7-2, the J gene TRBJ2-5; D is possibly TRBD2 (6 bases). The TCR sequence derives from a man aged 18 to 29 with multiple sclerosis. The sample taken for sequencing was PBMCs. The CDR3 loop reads CASSLVGLAELGGETQYF. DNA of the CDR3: TGTGCCAGCAGCTTAGTAGGTTTAGCGGAACTGGGCGGAGAGACCCAGTACTTC.